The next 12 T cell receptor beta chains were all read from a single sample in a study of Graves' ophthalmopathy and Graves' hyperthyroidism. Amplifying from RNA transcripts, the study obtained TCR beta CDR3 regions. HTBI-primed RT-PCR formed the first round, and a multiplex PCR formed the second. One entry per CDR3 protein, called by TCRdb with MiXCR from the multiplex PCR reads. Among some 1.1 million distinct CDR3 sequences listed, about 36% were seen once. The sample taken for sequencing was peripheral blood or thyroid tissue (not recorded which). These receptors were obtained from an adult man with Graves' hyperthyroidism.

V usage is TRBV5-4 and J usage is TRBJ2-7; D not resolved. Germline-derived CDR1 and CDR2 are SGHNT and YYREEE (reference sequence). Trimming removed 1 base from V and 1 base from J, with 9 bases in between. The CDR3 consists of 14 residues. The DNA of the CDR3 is TGTGCCAGCAGCTTGAAGGGCAAGTCCTACGAGCAGTACTTC. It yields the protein CASSLKGKSYEQYF.

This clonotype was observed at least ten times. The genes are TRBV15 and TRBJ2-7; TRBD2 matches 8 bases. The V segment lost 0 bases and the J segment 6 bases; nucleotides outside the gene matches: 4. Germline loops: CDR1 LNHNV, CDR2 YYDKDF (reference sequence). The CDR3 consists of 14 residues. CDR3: CATSRDNSGGEQYF. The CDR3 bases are TGTGCCACCAGCAGAGACAACAGCGGGGGCGAGCAGTACTTC.

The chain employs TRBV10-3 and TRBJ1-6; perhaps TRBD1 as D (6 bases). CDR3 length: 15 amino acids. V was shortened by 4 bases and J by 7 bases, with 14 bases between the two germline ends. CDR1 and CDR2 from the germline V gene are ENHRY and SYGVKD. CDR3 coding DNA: TGTGCCATCAGTGCTAGCACGCAGGGGAATTCACCCCTCCACTTT. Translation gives CAISASTQGNSPLHF.

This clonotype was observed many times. The CDR3 DNA reads TGCAGTGCTTTCCGGGGAGGGGGCAACGAGCAGTACTTC. Protein: CSAFRGGGNEQYF. The chain joins TRBV20-1 to TRBJ2-7, with D possibly being TRBD1 or TRBD2 (7 bases each). The CDR3 runs to 13 residues. The V end was cut by 5 bases, the J end by 5 bases, with 16 bases between. Germline V lookup: CDR1 DFQATT, CDR2 SNEGSKA (reference sequence).

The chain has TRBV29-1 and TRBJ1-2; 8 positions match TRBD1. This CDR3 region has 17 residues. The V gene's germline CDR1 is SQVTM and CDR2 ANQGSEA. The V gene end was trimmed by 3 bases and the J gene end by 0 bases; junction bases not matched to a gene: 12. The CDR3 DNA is TGCAGCGTTGATCTTGGACAGGGTATTTCGACTAACTATGGCTACACCTTC. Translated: CSVDLGQGISTNYGYTF.

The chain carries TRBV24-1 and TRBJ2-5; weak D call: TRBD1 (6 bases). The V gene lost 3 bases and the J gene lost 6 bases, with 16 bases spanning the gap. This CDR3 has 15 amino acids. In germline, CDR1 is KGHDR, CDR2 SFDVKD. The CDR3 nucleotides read TGTGCCACCAGTGATCCTAACAGGGATATGAAGACCCAGTACTTC. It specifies CATSDPNRDMKTQYF.

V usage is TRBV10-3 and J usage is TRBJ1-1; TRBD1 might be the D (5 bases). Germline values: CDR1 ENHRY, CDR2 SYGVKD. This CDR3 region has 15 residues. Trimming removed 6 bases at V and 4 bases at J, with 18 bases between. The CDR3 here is CAISRPRGTVTEAFF. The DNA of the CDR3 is TGTGCCATCAGCAGACCCCGGGGCACGGTCACTGAAGCTTTCTTT.

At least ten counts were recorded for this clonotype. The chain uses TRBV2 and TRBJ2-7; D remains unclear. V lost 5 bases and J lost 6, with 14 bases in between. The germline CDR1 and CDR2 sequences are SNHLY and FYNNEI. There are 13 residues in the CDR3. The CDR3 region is CASSKEKSSEQYF. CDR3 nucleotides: TGTGCCAGCAGTAAGGAGAAGTCTAGCGAGCAGTACTTC. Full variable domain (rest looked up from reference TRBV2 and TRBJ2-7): EPEVTQTPSHQVTQMGQEVILRCVPISNHLYFYWYRQILGQKVEFLVSFYNNEISEKSEIFDDQFSVERPDGSNFTLKIRSTKLEDSAMYFCASSKEKSSEQYFGPGTRLTVT.

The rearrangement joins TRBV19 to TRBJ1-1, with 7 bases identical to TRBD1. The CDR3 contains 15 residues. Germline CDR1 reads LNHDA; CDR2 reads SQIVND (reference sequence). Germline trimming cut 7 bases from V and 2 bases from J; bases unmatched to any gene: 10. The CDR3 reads CASTPTGALNTEAFF. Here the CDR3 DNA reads TGTGCCAGTACCCCCACAGGGGCCCTAAACACTGAAGCTTTCTTT.

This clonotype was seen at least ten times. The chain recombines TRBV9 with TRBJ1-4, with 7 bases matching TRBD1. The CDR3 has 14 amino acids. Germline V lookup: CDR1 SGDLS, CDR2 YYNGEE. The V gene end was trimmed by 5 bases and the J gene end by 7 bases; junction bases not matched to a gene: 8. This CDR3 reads CASSVTGVGEKLFF. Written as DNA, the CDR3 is TGTGCCAGCAGTGTCACAGGGGTAGGTGAAAAACTGTTTTTT. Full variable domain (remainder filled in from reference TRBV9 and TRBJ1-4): DSGVTQTPKHLITATGQRVTLRCSPRSGDLSVYWYQQSLDQGLQFLIQYYNGEERAKGNILERFSAQQFPDLHSELNLSSLELGDSALYFCASSVTGVGEKLFFGSGTQLSVL.

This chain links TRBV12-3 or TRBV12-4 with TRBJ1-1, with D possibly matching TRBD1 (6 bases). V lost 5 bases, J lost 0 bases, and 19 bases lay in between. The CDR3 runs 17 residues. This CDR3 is CASSHKIIQGVNTEAFF. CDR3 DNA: TGTGCCAGCAGTCACAAAATTATACAGGGAGTGAACACTGAAGCTTTCTTT.

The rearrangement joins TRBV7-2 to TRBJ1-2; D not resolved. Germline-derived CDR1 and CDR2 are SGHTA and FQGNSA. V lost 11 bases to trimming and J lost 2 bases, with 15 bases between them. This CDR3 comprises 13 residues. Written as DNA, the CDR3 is TGTGCCGAGGGTTCGGAAGTGAACTATGGCTACACCTTC. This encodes CAEGSEVNYGYTF.